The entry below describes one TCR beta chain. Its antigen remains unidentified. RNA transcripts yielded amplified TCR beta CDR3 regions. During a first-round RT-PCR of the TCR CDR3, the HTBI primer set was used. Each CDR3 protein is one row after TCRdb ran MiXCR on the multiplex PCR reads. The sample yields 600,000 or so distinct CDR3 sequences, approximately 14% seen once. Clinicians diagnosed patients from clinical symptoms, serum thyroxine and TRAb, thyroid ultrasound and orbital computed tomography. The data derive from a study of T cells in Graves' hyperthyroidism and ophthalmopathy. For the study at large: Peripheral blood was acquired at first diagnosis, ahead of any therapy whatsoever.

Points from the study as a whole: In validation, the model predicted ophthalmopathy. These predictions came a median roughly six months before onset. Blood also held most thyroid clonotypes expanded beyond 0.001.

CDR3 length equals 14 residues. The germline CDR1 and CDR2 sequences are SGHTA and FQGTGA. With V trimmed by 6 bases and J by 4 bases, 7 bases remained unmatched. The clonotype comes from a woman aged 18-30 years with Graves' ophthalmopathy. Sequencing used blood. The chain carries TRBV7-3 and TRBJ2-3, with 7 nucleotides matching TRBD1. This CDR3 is CASSPTGAPDTQYF. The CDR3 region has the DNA TGTGCCAGCAGTCCTACAGGGGCCCCAGATACGCAGTATTTT.